This note documents a single T cell receptor beta chain sequence. Its cognate antigen is unknown. Sort purity for all populations was recorded as exceeding 98%. This sample stems from a study of beta chain features in type 1 diabetes. Study findings and constraints: PCR might preferentially amplify shorter templates, equally in patients and controls. There was a moderate but significant shortening of TCRB CDR3s in all four CD4+ subsets of Type 1 diabetes patients. Individuals with type 1 diabetes displayed fewer insertions and more deletions at VDJ junctions. Using cDNA template may skew counts toward highly expressing activated cells.

Since all of the isolated RNA was reverse transcribed, expressed TCRB transcripts were what got sequenced. Produced via immunoSEQ multiplex PCR; TCRdb's table is partial and in-frame only. Here the sample spans about 160,000 clones, 63% being singletons. Trimming cost V 5 bases and J 6 bases, with 20 bases left between them. CDR1 is MNHNY and CDR2 is SVGAGI in the germline V gene (reference sequence). The CDR3 totals 15 residues. The clonotype originates from a young man with type 1 diabetes. The chain is built from TRBV6-6 and TRBJ2-7, with D possibly called TRBD1 or TRBD2 (5 bases each). Sequenced sample: naive CD4+ T cells from blood. The CDR3 coding sequence is TGTGCCAGCAGTGATCCGGGACCCACCCGGGGCGAGCAGTACTTC. Residues: CASSDPGPTRGEQYF.